This T cell receptor (beta chain) stems from a study of response to subunit inactivated influenza vaccine. The CDR3 extends over 14 amino acids. CDR1 is KGHSH, CDR2 LQKENI, per germline. Trimming stripped 3 bases from V and 4 bases from J, with 12 bases between. Study-level results: The authors suggested that few new T cells are recruited per seasonal influenza vaccination.

As for this clonotype: Antigen unknown.

MiXCR was run by TCRdb on the RT-PCR reads, yielding one entry per CDR3 protein. The repertoire holds about 500,000 distinct CDR3 sequences, over 10% seen once, with over 10% in the top ten. The genes are TRBV18 and TRBJ2-5; no firm D call. This clonotype was sampled from a man aged 45 to 65 who received an inactivated influenza vaccine. This specimen was PBMCs from blood, taken roughly 6 weeks after vaccination. The CDR3 region has the DNA TGTGCCAGCTCACCGTCGACATTGTCAGAGACCCAGTACTTC. It encodes CASSPSTLSETQYF. The whole variable domain, remainder taken from reference TRBV18 and TRBJ2-5, is NAGVMQNPRHLVRRRGQEARLRCSPMKGHSHVYWYRQLPEEGLKFMVYLQKENIIDESGMPKERFSAEFPKEGPSILRIQQVVRGDSAAYFCASSPSTLSETQYFGPGTRLLVL.